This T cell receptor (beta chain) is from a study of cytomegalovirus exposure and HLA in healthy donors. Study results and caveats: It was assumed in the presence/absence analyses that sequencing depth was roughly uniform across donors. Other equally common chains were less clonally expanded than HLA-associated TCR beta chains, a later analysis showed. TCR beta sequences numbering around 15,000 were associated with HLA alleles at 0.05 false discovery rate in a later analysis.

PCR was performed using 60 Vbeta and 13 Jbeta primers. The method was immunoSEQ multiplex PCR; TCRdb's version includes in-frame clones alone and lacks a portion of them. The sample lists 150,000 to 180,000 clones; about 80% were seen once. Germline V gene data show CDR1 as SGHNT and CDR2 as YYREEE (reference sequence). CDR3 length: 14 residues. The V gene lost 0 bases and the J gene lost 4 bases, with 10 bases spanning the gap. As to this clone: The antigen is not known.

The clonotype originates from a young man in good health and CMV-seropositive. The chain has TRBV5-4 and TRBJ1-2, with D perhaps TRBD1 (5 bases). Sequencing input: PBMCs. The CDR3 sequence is CASSLVRGGYGYTF. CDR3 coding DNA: TGTGCCAGCAGCTTGGTACGGGGGGGCTATGGCTACACCTTC.